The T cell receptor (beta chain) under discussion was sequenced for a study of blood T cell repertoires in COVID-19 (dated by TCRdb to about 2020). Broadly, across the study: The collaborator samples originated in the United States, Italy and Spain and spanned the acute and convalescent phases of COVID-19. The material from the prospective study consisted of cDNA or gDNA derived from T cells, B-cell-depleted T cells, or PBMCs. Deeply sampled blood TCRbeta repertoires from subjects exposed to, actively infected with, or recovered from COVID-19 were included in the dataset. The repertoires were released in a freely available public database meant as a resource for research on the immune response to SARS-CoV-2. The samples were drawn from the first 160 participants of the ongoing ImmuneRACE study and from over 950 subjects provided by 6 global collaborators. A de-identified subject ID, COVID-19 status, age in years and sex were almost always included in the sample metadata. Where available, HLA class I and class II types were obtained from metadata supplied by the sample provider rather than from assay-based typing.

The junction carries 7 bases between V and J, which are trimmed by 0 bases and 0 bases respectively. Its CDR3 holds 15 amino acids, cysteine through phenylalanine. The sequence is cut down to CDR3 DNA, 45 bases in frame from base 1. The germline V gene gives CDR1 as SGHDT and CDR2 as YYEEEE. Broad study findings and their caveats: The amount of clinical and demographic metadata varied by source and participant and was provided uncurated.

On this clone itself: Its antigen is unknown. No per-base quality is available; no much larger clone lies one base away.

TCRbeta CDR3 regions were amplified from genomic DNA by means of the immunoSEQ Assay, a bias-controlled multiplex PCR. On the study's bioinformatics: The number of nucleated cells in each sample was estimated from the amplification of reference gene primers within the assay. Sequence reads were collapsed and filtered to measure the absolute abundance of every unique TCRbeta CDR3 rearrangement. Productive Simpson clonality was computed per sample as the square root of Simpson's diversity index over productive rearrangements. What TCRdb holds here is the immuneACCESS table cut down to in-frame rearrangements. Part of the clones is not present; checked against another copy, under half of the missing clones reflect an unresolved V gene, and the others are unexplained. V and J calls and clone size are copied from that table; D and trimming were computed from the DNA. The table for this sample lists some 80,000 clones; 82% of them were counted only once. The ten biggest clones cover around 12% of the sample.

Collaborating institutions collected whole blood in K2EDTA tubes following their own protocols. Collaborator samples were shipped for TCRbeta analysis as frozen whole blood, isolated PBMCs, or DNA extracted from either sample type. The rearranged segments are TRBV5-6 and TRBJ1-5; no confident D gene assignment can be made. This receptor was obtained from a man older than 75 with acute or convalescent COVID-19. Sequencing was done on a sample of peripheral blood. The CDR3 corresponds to CASSLGGYSNQPQHF. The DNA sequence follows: TGTGCCAGCAGCTTGGGCGGTTATAGCAATCAGCCCCAGCATTTT.